The 31 T cell receptor beta chains below were found in one sample sequenced in a study of T cells after yellow fever vaccination. TCRdb redid the calling of the 5' RACE reads with MiXCR, one entry per CDR3 protein. Of some 560,000 distinct CDR3 sequences in the sample, about a sixth were seen once. The input for sequencing was PBMCs, taken less than 6 days after the first yellow fever vaccination. All receptors derive from a man aged 18 to 29 who received the YFV17D yellow fever vaccine.

This clonotype was seen a handful of times. The chain uses TRBV5-1 and TRBJ2-5; the match to TRBD1 covers 10 bases. The V and J ends lost 5 bases and 5 bases, in that order; junction bases with no gene match: 9. CDR1 SGHRS and CDR2 YFSETQ come from the germline V gene. The CDR3 consists of 15 residues. The CDR3, as DNA: TGCGCCAGCAGTTCCGGGACAGGGGTTCGTGAGACCCAGTACTTC. Amino acid sequence: CASSSGTGVRETQYF.

The CDR3 region is CASSRGQSYEQYV. The CDR3 nucleotides read TGTGCCAGCTCACGCGGACAGTCCTACGAGCAGTACGTC. This chain uses TRBV18 with TRBJ2-7; a weak D match, TRBD1 (6 bases). The CDR3 totals 13 residues. Germline values: CDR1 KGHSH, CDR2 LQKENI. With 4 bases removed from V and 1 base from J, the gap between germline ends came to 8 bases.

The gene calls are TRBV3-1 and TRBJ2-3, with D tentatively TRBD1 (6 bases). Germline assignment: CDR1 LGHDT and CDR2 YNNKEL (reference sequence). CDR3 length: 14 residues. Trimming took 4 bases from V and 5 from J, leaving 13 bases between them. The CDR3 loop is CASSRGGDEDTQYF. The CDR3 DNA is TGTGCCAGCAGCCGAGGGGGAGATGAAGATACGCAGTATTTT.

This sequence joins TRBV5-6 and TRBJ2-2; 7 bases align to TRBD2. There are 16 residues in the CDR3. V shed 4 bases, J shed 4 bases, and the junction held 10 bases outside the gene matches. From germline, CDR1 is SGHDT and CDR2 YYEEEE. The CDR3 DNA follows: TGTGCCAGCAGCGCAAGGACTAGGCGAGTCACCGGGGAGCTGTTTTTT. This sequence encodes CASSARTRRVTGELFF.

This clonotype was seen repeatedly, ten times or more. V gene TRBV5-1 combines with J gene TRBJ2-7; D might be TRBD2 (6 bases). V was pared by 0 bases and J by 4 bases, with 17 bases between. From germline, CDR1 is SGHRS and CDR2 YFSETQ. This CDR3 contains 16 residues. The CDR3 DNA sequence: TGCGCCAGCAGCTTGGGGCTTGGGGGGATCTCATACGAGCAGTACTTC. Translated: CASSLGLGGISYEQYF.

This clonotype occurred once. This rearrangement joins TRBV7-2 to TRBJ1-4, with D uncertain. The germline V gene has CDR1 SGHTA and CDR2 FQGNSA. This CDR3 region has 13 residues. The V gene lost 5 bases and the J gene lost 5 bases, with 9 bases spanning the gap. In DNA, the CDR3 is TGTGCCAGCAGCGCCGTTGGGAATGAAAAACTGTTTTTT. Translated: CASSAVGNEKLFF.

This chain uses TRBV12-3 or TRBV12-4 with TRBJ2-6; 7 nucleotides agree with TRBD1. The ends lost 5 bases at V and 2 bases at J; junction bases unmatched: 3. CDR3 length: 15 amino acids. The CDR3 nucleotides read TGTGCCAGCAGTCCAACAGGGGCTGGGGCCAACGTCCTGACTTTC. It translates to CASSPTGAGANVLTF.

The genes are TRBV27 and TRBJ2-7; 7 positions match TRBD1. The CDR3 sequence is 10 residues long. Germline V CDR1 and CDR2: MNHEY, SMNVEV (reference sequence). The V segment lost 7 bases and the J segment 6 bases; nucleotides outside the gene matches: 0. CDR3 amino acids: CASKGAEQYV. For the CDR3, the DNA is TGTGCCAGCAAGGGGGCCGAGCAGTACGTC.

This clonotype was counted a few times. The V gene is TRBV14, the J gene TRBJ2-2, with D unclear. Between the trimmed V and J ends, which lost 1 base and 0 bases, there was a span of 6 bases. CDR3 length: 15 amino acids. Germline CDR1 reads SGHDN; CDR2 reads FVKESK. As DNA, the CDR3 is TGTGCCAGCAGCCAAGCACAGACGAACACCGGGGAGCTGTTTTTT. This codes for CASSQAQTNTGELFF.

This clonotype was seen a few times. V and J are TRBV4-1 and TRBJ1-5; a possible D gene is TRBD1 (5 bases). The V gene lost 1 base and the J gene lost 0 bases, with 10 bases spanning the gap. This CDR3 region has 16 residues. Germline assignment: CDR1 MGHRA and CDR2 YSYEKL. The CDR3 spells CASSQVSGTSNQPQHF. As DNA, the CDR3 is TGCGCCAGCAGCCAAGTGTCAGGGACTAGCAATCAGCCCCAGCATTTT.

The chain uses TRBV14 and TRBJ2-2; the match to TRBD1 covers 7 bases. V shed 0 bases, J shed 6 bases, and the junction held 19 bases outside the gene matches. CDR1 SGHDN and CDR2 FVKESK come from the germline V gene. The CDR3 has 20 residues. CDR3 amino acids: CASSQDRRQGEIRISGELFF. The CDR3 DNA sequence: TGTGCCAGCAGCCAAGATCGGCGGCAGGGGGAGATTCGGATATCCGGGGAGCTGTTTTTT.

This clonotype has more than one count but fewer than ten. The rearrangement links TRBV6-2 or TRBV6-3 to TRBJ2-1; D might be TRBD1 (6 bases). The CDR3 has 12 residues. V gave up 6 bases and J gave up 11 bases, with 14 bases separating them. CDR1 is MNHEY and CDR2 is SVGEGT in the germline V gene. CDR3 residues: CASSLQGYKQFF. The CDR3, as DNA: TGTGCCAGCAGCCTACAGGGTTATAAGCAGTTCTTC.

The chain couples TRBV15 to TRBJ1-1; D gene uncertain. The CDR3 has 17 amino acids. The V end lost 0 bases, the J end lost 0 bases, and 14 bases lay between the germline ends. Germline CDR1 is LNHNV and CDR2 is YYDKDF (reference sequence). CDR3 protein: CATSRDRWSSVNTEAFF. CDR3 DNA sequence: TGTGCCACCAGCAGAGACAGGTGGTCCTCAGTGAACACTGAAGCTTTCTTT.

This clonotype was seen many times. The chain links TRBV21-1 to TRBJ2-7. TRBV21-1 is designated a pseudogene. This CDR3 region has 14 residues. The CDR3 bases are TGTGCCAGCAGCAAGGACGAGGGCTCCTACGAGCAGTACTTC. Protein sequence: CASSKDEGSYEQYF.

The genes are TRBV20-1 and TRBJ2-2, with 7 bases identical to TRBD2. This CDR3 is 13 amino acids long. The J segment lost 2 bases and the V segment lost 5 bases, leaving 2 bases of the junction unmatched. Germline values: CDR1 DFQATT, CDR2 SNEGSKA (reference sequence). CDR3 DNA: TGCAGTGCTTGGACTAGTAACACCGGGGAGCTGTTTTTT. This sequence encodes CSAWTSNTGELFF.

This chain joins TRBV28 and TRBJ1-5; D is unclear. Germline V gene lookup returns CDR1 MDHEN and CDR2 SYDVKM. The CDR3 runs to 14 residues. V lost 3 bases, J lost 5 bases, and 11 bases lay in between. CDR3 sequence (DNA): TGTGCCAGCAGTTTTCAGAGTACGTATCAGCCCCAGCATTTT. Amino acids: CASSFQSTYQPQHF.

The chain links TRBV6-2 or TRBV6-3 to TRBJ1-4; D is unresolved. This CDR3 region has 14 residues. V was trimmed by 6 bases and J by 4 bases, leaving 12 bases between them. Germline values: CDR1 MNHEY, CDR2 SVGEGT. For the CDR3, the DNA is TGTGCCAGCAGCGGGGAACCGCTTAATGAAAAACTGTTTTTT. As protein: CASSGEPLNEKLFF.

In its sample, this clonotype was seen a few times. The chain carries TRBV7-9 and TRBJ2-4; perhaps TRBD2 as D (7 bases). The CDR3 spans 16 residues. Germline-derived CDR1 and CDR2 are SEHNR and FQNEAQ (reference sequence). Trimming took off 1 base at V and 5 bases at J, with 15 bases between the two ends. CDR3 in DNA: TGTGCCAGCAGCTTAGGTACAGGGAGGGTGGAAAACATTCAGTACTTC. This codes for CASSLGTGRVENIQYF.

The gene calls are TRBV20-1 and TRBJ2-5, with 12 positions matching TRBD2. Germline V lookup: CDR1 DFQATT, CDR2 SNEGSKA (reference sequence). With 3 bases clipped from V and 0 bases from J, the junction kept 8 bases outside the gene matches. The CDR3 length is 17 residues. CDR3: CSASSDRLAGDQETQYF. In nucleotides, the CDR3 is TGCAGTGCTAGCAGCGACAGACTAGCGGGGGACCAAGAGACCCAGTACTTC.

There are a few counts of this clonotype. The chain joins TRBV29-1 to TRBJ2-3, with D perhaps matching TRBD1 or TRBD2 (5 bases each). V lost 4 bases, J lost 2 bases, and 10 bases lay in between. Germline loops: CDR1 SQVTM, CDR2 ANQGSEA. The CDR3 length is 13 residues. DNA for the CDR3: TGCAGCGTTGGATTGGGGGACACAGATACGCAGTATTTT. Translated, it gives CSVGLGDTDTQYF.

This clonotype was counted only a few times. The chain carries TRBV11-1 and TRBJ2-1; D remains ambiguous. CDR3 length: 13 residues. Germline V gene sequence: CDR1 SGHAT, CDR2 FQDESV (reference sequence). Trimming shortened V by 2 bases and J by 3 bases, and 5 bases separated the two germline ends. The CDR3 spells CASSLQNYNEQFF. CDR3 nucleotides: TGTGCCAGCAGCTTACAGAACTACAATGAGCAGTTCTTC.

This clonotype was detected a few times. The V call is TRBV4-1, the J call TRBJ1-5; D is ambiguous. The V gene's germline CDR1 is MGHRA and CDR2 YSYEKL. CDR3 length equals 14 residues. Trimming stripped 0 bases from V and 6 bases from J, with 9 bases between. This CDR3 reads CASSQDRSGQPQHF. DNA for the CDR3: TGCGCCAGCAGCCAAGACAGATCGGGTCAGCCCCAGCATTTT.

This clonotype appeared a few times. In nucleotides, the CDR3 is TGCGCCACCAACCTGGGCCCCGGGCTGAGAGACGGCTACACCTTC. This codes for CATNLGPGLRDGYTF. The chain uses TRBV5-1 and TRBJ1-2; D ambiguous. This CDR3 has 15 amino acids. Trimming pared 9 bases from V and 8 bases from J, leaving 26 bases between. Germline V gene sequence: CDR1 SGHRS, CDR2 YFSETQ.

This clonotype was recorded a few times. A read error may account for a junction end that differs from germline. The chain uses TRBV6-5 and TRBJ2-5; D possibly uses TRBD1 or TRBD2 (5 bases each). From germline, CDR1 is MNHEY and CDR2 SVGAGI. This CDR3 is 15 amino acids long. In nucleotides, the CDR3 is TGTGCCAGCAGTTACTCGTTCCAGCCGTATGGGACCCAGTATTTC. Its protein product is CASSYSFQPYGTQYF.

This clonotype came up a few times. This chain connects TRBV7-9 to TRBJ1-5; unclear D gene. This CDR3 region has 14 residues. With 5 bases removed from V and 5 bases from J, the gap between germline ends came to 13 bases. The germline V gene encodes CDR1 SEHNR and CDR2 FQNEAQ (reference sequence). The CDR3 region has the DNA TGTGCCAGCAGCCAGGAATCGGCATATCAGCCCCAGCATTTT. This translates into CASSQESAYQPQHF.

Ten or more counts support this clonotype. The chain employs TRBV12-3 or TRBV12-4 and TRBJ2-5, with D possibly matching TRBD1 (5 bases). The length of the CDR3 is 14 residues. V was clipped by 5 bases and J by 3 bases, with 13 bases between them. CDR3 region: CASSPQGREETQYF. As DNA, the CDR3 is TGTGCCAGCAGTCCCCAGGGTAGAGAAGAGACCCAGTACTTC.

This clonotype was counted a few times. The chain links TRBV13 to TRBJ2-1; the D gene is possibly TRBD1 (5 bases). Trimming took 1 base from V and 3 from J, leaving 13 bases between them. The CDR3 totals 16 residues. Germline values: CDR1 PRHDT, CDR2 FYEKMQ (reference sequence). In DNA, the CDR3 is TGTGCCAGCAGCTTAGACTGGGGCGCGCACTACAATGAGCAGTTCTTC. It codes for CASSLDWGAHYNEQFF.

There are a few counts of this clonotype. The chain is built from TRBV4-1 and TRBJ2-4; D possibly corresponds to TRBD1 (5 bases). CDR1 MGHRA and CDR2 YSYEKL come from the germline V gene. The V end lost 0 bases, the J end lost 1 base, and 19 bases lay between the germline ends. This CDR3 region has 19 residues. In nucleotides, the CDR3 is TGCGCCAGCAGCCAAGATAACAGGATCTTCGGTAGGGCCAAAAACATTCAGTACTTC. Translated: CASSQDNRIFGRAKNIQYF.

This clonotype has a count of ten or more. The gene calls are TRBV4-1 and TRBJ2-1; a possible D gene is TRBD2 (5 bases). Germline V gene lookup returns CDR1 MGHRA and CDR2 YSYEKL. The CDR3 covers 13 residues. The germline V and J ends were trimmed by 5 bases and 4 bases, with 9 bases remaining between them. The CDR3 region has the DNA TGCGCCAGCAGCGGCGGAGGTTACAATGAGCAGTTCTTC. It encodes CASSGGGYNEQFF.

This clonotype was counted a few times. The chain uses TRBV20-1 and TRBJ2-7, with D possibly being TRBD1 (5 bases). CDR3 length equals 12 residues. In germline, CDR1 is DFQATT, CDR2 SNEGSKA (reference sequence). V dropped 3 bases and J dropped 5 bases, with 11 bases sitting between them. This CDR3 is CSASQGRDEQYV. Here the CDR3 DNA reads TGCAGTGCTAGCCAGGGAAGGGACGAGCAGTACGTC.

This clonotype was counted between two and nine times. The CDR3 coding sequence is TGTGCCAGCTGGGACAGGGCCTACGAGCAGTACTTC. Protein product: CASWDRAYEQYF. The chain employs TRBV27 and TRBJ2-7, with 9 bases matching TRBD1. CDR3 length: 12 amino acids. Germline V gives CDR1 MNHEY, CDR2 SMNVEV (reference sequence). Trimming took 8 bases from V and 2 from J; bases not matched to a gene: 1.